This TCR beta chain derives from a study of T cells after yellow fever vaccination. Study in general: Researchers used SMART-Seq v4 Ultra Low Input to prepare fractions that had low cell numbers.

In the case of this clonotype: Its antigen is not known.

General observations from the study: Though it reached lower strength, the secondary response hit its peak faster, day 5 versus 15. The booster saw the reappearance of most primary-vaccination clones (approximately 96% CD4, less than 90% CD8). Within FACS-sorted repertoires, abundant clonotypes contaminating from the bulk population could be present.

CDR1 and CDR2 from the germline V gene are DFQATT and SNEGSKA (reference sequence). Trimming shortened V by 6 bases and J by 5 bases, and 8 bases separated the two germline ends. This CDR3 has 12 residues. TCRdb re-called the 5' RACE reads with MiXCR, one entry per CDR3 protein. The sample has 450,000 to 550,000 distinct CDR3 sequences; roughly 19% are singletons. The rearrangement joins TRBV20-1 to TRBJ1-6; the D is unclear. The TCR was taken from a man in his thirties or forties who received the YFV17D yellow fever vaccine. The material sequenced was PBMCs, taken 15 days after the yellow fever booster vaccination. DNA for the CDR3: TGCAGTGCCCAGGCCGATAATTCACCCCTCCACTTT. Translating gives CSAQADNSPLHF.